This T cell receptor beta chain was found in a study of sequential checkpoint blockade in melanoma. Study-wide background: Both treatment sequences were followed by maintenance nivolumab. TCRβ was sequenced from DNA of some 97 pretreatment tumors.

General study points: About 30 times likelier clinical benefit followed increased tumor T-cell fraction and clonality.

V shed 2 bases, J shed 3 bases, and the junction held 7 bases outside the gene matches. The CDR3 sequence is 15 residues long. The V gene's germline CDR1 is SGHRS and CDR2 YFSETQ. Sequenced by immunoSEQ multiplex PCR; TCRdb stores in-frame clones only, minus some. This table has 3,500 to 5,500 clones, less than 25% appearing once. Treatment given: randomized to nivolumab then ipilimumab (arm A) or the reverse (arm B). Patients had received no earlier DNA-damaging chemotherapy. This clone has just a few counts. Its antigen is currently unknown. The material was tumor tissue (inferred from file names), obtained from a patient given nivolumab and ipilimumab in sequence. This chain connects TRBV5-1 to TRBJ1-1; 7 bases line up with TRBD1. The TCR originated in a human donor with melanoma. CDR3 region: CASSFRQGLDTEAFF. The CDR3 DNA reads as TGCGCCAGCAGCTTTAGACAGGGCCTTGACACTGAAGCTTTCTTT.